The 19 T cell receptor beta chains given below trace back to one sample, sequenced in a study of blood T cells in healthy people across ages. A second PCR of roughly 7 to 11 cycles used a sample-barcoded 5' primer and a J-beta primer mix. TCRdb itself ran the 5' RACE reads through MiXCR, one entry per CDR3 protein. Among approximately 2,000,000 distinct CDR3 sequences listed, 30% to 40% were seen once. Sequenced material: blood. All receptors derive from a human donor in good health.

This clonotype was counted between two and nine times. The chain combines TRBV7-2 with TRBJ2-1; D is uncertain. The germline V gene has CDR1 SGHTA and CDR2 FQGNSA. Trimming removed 3 bases from V and 7 bases from J, with 10 bases in between. This CDR3 comprises 13 residues. The DNA of the CDR3 is TGTGCCAGCAGCTTCCTACCTGGGAATGAGCAGTTCTTC. Translated, it gives CASSFLPGNEQFF.

This sequence joins TRBV5-4 and TRBJ2-6; D is possibly TRBD1 (5 bases). The CDR3 loop spans 15 amino acids. V was pared by 1 base and J by 4 bases, with 9 bases between. CDR1 and CDR2 from the germline V gene are SGHNT and YYREEE (reference sequence). CDR3 sequence (DNA): TGTGCCAGCAGCTTGAAAGGGGCCGGGGCCAACGTCCTGACTTTC. Encoded protein: CASSLKGAGANVLTF.

With respect to this clonotype: One end of the junction fails to match germline, which may point to a read error. The rearrangement links TRBV20-1 to TRBJ2-7; no firm D call. The J call may be mistaken, given a closer DNA end match to TRBJ2-5. Germline V gene lookup returns CDR1 DFQATT and CDR2 SNEGSKA (reference sequence). The CDR3 runs 13 residues. CDR3 nucleotides: TGTAGTGCGCACGGATGGAGTCAAGAGACCCAGTACTTC. Translated, it gives CSAHGWSQETQYF.

Turning to this clonotype: The CDR3 carries no conserved terminal phenylalanine or tryptophan, so it likely arises from a read error. This chain uses TRBV7-2 with TRBJ2-1; TRBD2 might be the D (5 bases). The CDR3 length is 14 residues. The V end was cut by 2 bases, the J end by 7 bases, with 12 bases between. Germline-derived CDR1 and CDR2 are SGHTA and FQGNSA. The CDR3 DNA follows: TGTGCCAGCAGCTTATTCGGCGGGTTAAATGAGCAGTTCTCC. Amino acid sequence: CASSLFGGLNEQFS.

This clonotype was seen a handful of times. V is TRBV20-1 and J is TRBJ1-2; D gene unclear. CDR1 DFQATT and CDR2 SNEGSKA come from the germline V gene (reference sequence). This CDR3 has 16 amino acids. V gave up 0 bases and J gave up 0 bases, with 14 bases separating them. CDR3 region: CSARDLNSAANYGYTF. The CDR3 region has the DNA TGCAGTGCTAGAGATCTAAACAGCGCAGCTAACTATGGCTACACCTTC.

The chain carries TRBV25-1 and TRBJ1-4; no clear D gene. V lost 3 bases to trimming and J lost 2 bases, with 10 bases between them. This CDR3 comprises 15 residues. Germline CDR1 MGHDK, CDR2 SYGVNS. In DNA form, the CDR3 reads TGTGCCAGCAGTGACCCGCACCGTACTAATGAAAAACTGTTTTTT. Its protein is CASSDPHRTNEKLFF.

This rearrangement joins TRBV7-2 to TRBJ2-3; 12 nucleotides match TRBD2. CDR1 and CDR2 (germline): SGHTA, FQGNSA. The V segment lost 1 base and the J segment 2 bases; nucleotides outside the gene matches: 7. The CDR3 runs to 18 residues. The CDR3 DNA sequence: TGTGCCAGCAGCTTAGTGGGGTCTAGCGGGGGGGTCACAGATACGCAGTATTTT. Its protein product is CASSLVGSSGGVTDTQYF.

V is TRBV14 and J is TRBJ2-7, with D perhaps matching TRBD2 (6 bases). Between the trimmed V and J ends, which lost 1 base and 0 bases, there was a span of 13 bases. The CDR3 has 16 amino acids. Germline assignment: CDR1 SGHDN and CDR2 FVKESK. Written as DNA, the CDR3 is TGTGCCAGCAGCCAAGGGGGGGTCAAGGTCTCCTACGAGCAGTACTTC. The encoded protein is CASSQGGVKVSYEQYF.

The V call is TRBV20-1, the J call TRBJ2-1; D perhaps matches TRBD2 (5 bases). Germline V gene sequence: CDR1 DFQATT, CDR2 SNEGSKA (reference sequence). This CDR3 has 13 residues. V lost 5 bases and J 2 bases, leaving 10 bases between the germline ends. The CDR3 here is CSALTGTYNEQFF. In DNA, the CDR3 is TGCAGTGCTTTGACCGGGACCTACAATGAGCAGTTCTTC.

This chain joins TRBV7-6 and TRBJ2-1; 10 bases are shared with TRBD1. V trimming: 4 bases; J trimming: 6 bases; junction bases outside the gene matches: 21. Germline V gene sequence: CDR1 SGHVS, CDR2 FNYEAQ. The CDR3 spans 20 residues. The CDR3 DNA reads TGTGCCAGCAGCTCCGGGCGGGGACAGGGGCGATCGAACTTGAGCAATGAGCAGTTCTTC. Encoded protein: CASSSGRGQGRSNLSNEQFF.

This CDR3 reads CASSLGQGSVSGANVLTF. The CDR3 region has the DNA TGCGCCAGCAGTCTTGGACAGGGAAGCGTCTCTGGGGCCAACGTCCTGACTTTC. V and J are TRBV4-3 and TRBJ2-6; 8 nucleotides match TRBD1. This CDR3 spans 18 amino acids. Trimming cost V 6 bases and J 0 bases; bases outside gene matches: 10. The germline V gene has CDR1 LGHNA and CDR2 YSLEER.

This clonotype has just a few counts. This rearrangement joins TRBV15 to TRBJ2-3; no clear D. The CDR3 runs 13 residues. V was pared by 0 bases and J by 1 base, with 2 bases between. CDR1 and CDR2 from the germline V gene are LNHNV and YYDKDF (reference sequence). For the CDR3, the DNA is TGTGCCACCAGCAGAGATGGCACAGATACGCAGTATTTT. This encodes CATSRDGTDTQYF.

This clonotype has just a few counts. CDR3 in amino acids: CATSDLLAGGENPAYNEQFF. The DNA for the CDR3 is TGTGCCACCAGTGACCTACTAGCGGGGGGGGAAAATCCAGCCTACAATGAGCAGTTCTTC. The chain has TRBV24-1 and TRBJ2-1; 13 bases are shared with TRBD2. V lost 4 bases and J lost 2; bases outside the gene matches: 13. This CDR3 has 20 residues. The germline gives CDR1 KGHDR, CDR2 SFDVKD.

V and J are TRBV28 and TRBJ2-5; D remains ambiguous. Trimming cost V 7 bases and J 4 bases, with 13 bases left between them. The CDR3 loop spans 13 amino acids. Per the germline V gene, CDR1 is MDHEN and CDR2 is SYDVKM. The CDR3 loop reads CASTGEVAETQYF. The CDR3, as DNA: TGTGCCAGCACCGGTGAGGTCGCAGAGACCCAGTACTTC.

This clonotype has at least ten counts. This chain uses TRBV12-3 or TRBV12-4 with TRBJ1-5; D unresolved. V was clipped by 7 bases and J by 2 bases, with 6 bases between them. The CDR3 length is 12 residues. The CDR3 DNA is TGTGCCAGCACCAACCGCAATCAGCCCCAGCATTTT. This codes for CASTNRNQPQHF.

A remark on this clonotype: A much larger clone lies a single base off, so this may be a read error. The V call is TRBV27, the J call TRBJ2-5; D remains unclear. CDR1 MNHEY and CDR2 SMNVEV come from the germline V gene (reference sequence). The CDR3 length is 13 residues. The CDR3 DNA is TGTGCCAGCAGTTTATGGCCACAAGAGGCCCAGTACTTC. This gives the protein CASSLWPQEAQYF.

This chain's CDR3 is CASSIEQGGKLFF. Here the CDR3 DNA reads TGTGCCAGTAGTATAGAACAGGGAGGAAAACTGTTTTTT. The chain uses TRBV19 and TRBJ1-4; tentatively, D is TRBD1 (6 bases). V was pared by 0 bases and J by 10 bases, with 9 bases between. Germline loops: CDR1 LNHDA, CDR2 SQIVND (reference sequence). The CDR3 is 13 residues long.

The chain is built from TRBV9 and TRBJ1-5; D not certain. Germline CDR1 is SGDLS and CDR2 is YYNGEE. V was shortened by 0 bases and J by 3 bases, with 22 bases between the two germline ends. This CDR3 comprises 19 residues. The CDR3 reads CASSVERLIPFLDNQPQHF. CDR3 bases: TGTGCCAGCAGCGTAGAGAGGTTAATTCCCTTTCTAGACAATCAGCCCCAGCATTTT. Looking up the rest from reference TRBV9 and TRBJ1-5 gives the full variable domain: DSGVTQTPKHLITATGQRVTLRCSPRSGDLSVYWYQQSLDQGLQFLIQYYNGEERAKGNILERFSAQQFPDLHSELNLSSLELGDSALYFCASSVERLIPFLDNQPQHFGDGTRLSIL.

The chain combines TRBV7-9 with TRBJ2-5; unclear D gene. Germline CDR1 and CDR2: SEHNR and FQNEAQ (reference sequence). V dropped 4 bases and J dropped 2 bases, with 17 bases sitting between them. The CDR3 covers 16 residues. The CDR3 is CASSSTRLPKQETQYF. The CDR3 nucleotides read TGTGCCAGCAGCTCGACCCGCCTACCCAAGCAAGAGACCCAGTACTTC.